The 19 T cell receptor beta chains given below trace back to one sample, sequenced in a study of type 1 regulatory T cells. Antigens for these TCRs are unknown. One entry per CDR3 protein results from TCRdb running MiXCR on the reads. The sample holds 55,000 to 65,000 distinct CDR3 sequences; around 62% are singletons and the top ten take over 1.5%. Sequencing was carried out using cultured non-Tr1 T cells, either the whole culture or a sorted T cell fraction (not recorded which). The receptors were gathered from a human donor in good health.

The chain combines TRBV20-1 with TRBJ1-1; perhaps TRBD1 as D (5 bases). Germline V gene lookup returns CDR1 DFQATT and CDR2 SNEGSKA (reference sequence). The germline V and J ends were trimmed by 6 bases and 1 base, with 18 bases remaining between them. The CDR3 length is 15 residues. The CDR3 protein is CSAALGGMGNTEAFF. The CDR3 DNA is TGCAGTGCCGCGTTGGGGGGTATGGGGAACACTGAAGCTTTCTTT.

The chain has TRBV20-1 and TRBJ1-1, with a tentative D call TRBD1 (5 bases). There are 14 residues in the CDR3. Per the germline V gene, CDR1 is DFQATT and CDR2 is SNEGSKA (reference sequence). V lost 3 bases and J lost 3, with 14 bases in between. The CDR3 DNA is TGCAGTGCTAGGCCGATGGGGGGAGACACTGAAGCTTTCTTT. Protein: CSARPMGGDTEAFF.

Concerning this clonotype itself: A read error may explain this, as a much larger clone is one base away. V and J are TRBV7-9 and TRBJ2-3, with unresolved D. V lost 5 bases, J lost 2 bases, and 2 bases lay in between. The CDR3 length is 11 residues. Germline lookup yields CDR1 SEHNR and CDR2 FQNEAQ (reference sequence). CDR3 in amino acids: CASSTTDTQYF. The CDR3 region has the DNA TGTGCCAGCAGCACCACAGATACGCAGTATTTT.

This rearrangement joins TRBV5-1 to TRBJ2-5; D is unclear. Deletions cut 4 bases from V and 4 bases from J, with 17 bases between. CDR3 length: 15 amino acids. Germline-derived CDR1 and CDR2 are SGHRS and YFSETQ. This chain's CDR3 is CASSQADPQRETQYF. The CDR3 DNA reads as TGCGCCAGCAGCCAAGCTGATCCCCAGAGAGAGACCCAGTACTTC.

The V gene is TRBV20-1, the J gene TRBJ1-5, with 7 bases that match TRBD1. Germline CDR1 is DFQATT and CDR2 is SNEGSKA (reference sequence). This CDR3 is 15 amino acids long. J lost 6 bases, V lost 3 bases, and 11 bases had no gene match. In DNA form, the CDR3 reads TGCAGTGCTAGGAGGGACAGTCAGTCATTTCAGCCCCAGCATTTT. Protein sequence: CSARRDSQSFQPQHF.

As DNA, the CDR3 is TGTGCCAGCAGTTACGGAGCGGGAGGCGGAGGCACAGATACGCAGTATTTT. This encodes CASSYGAGGGGTDTQYF. This chain links TRBV6-6 with TRBJ2-3, with TRBD2 matching over 9 bases. CDR1 MNHNY and CDR2 SVGAGI come from the germline V gene (reference sequence). CDR3 length: 17 residues. V shed 2 bases and J 1 base; nucleotides not matched to a gene: 7.

The chain has TRBV29-1 and TRBJ2-3; 12 bases line up with TRBD2. The germline CDR1 and CDR2 sequences are SQVTM and ANQGSEA. The trim removed 7 bases at V and 2 bases at J, leaving 4 bases unmatched. This CDR3 contains 14 residues. The CDR3 here is CSARLAGVTDTQYF. The CDR3 DNA reads as TGCAGCGCAAGACTAGCGGGAGTCACAGATACGCAGTATTTT.

This clonotype was seen a few times. This chain connects TRBV5-6 to TRBJ2-3; TRBD2 matches 7 bases. This CDR3 spans 17 amino acids. The trim removed 0 bases at V and 1 base at J, leaving 8 bases unmatched. CDR1 and CDR2 (germline): SGHDT, YYEEEE. For the CDR3, the DNA is TGTGCCAGCAGCTTGGCCGGGGCGGGAGTAGGCACAGATACGCAGTATTTT. Protein product: CASSLAGAGVGTDTQYF.

The chain links TRBV29-1 to TRBJ1-2; weak D call: TRBD1 (5 bases). Per germline, CDR1 SQVTM and CDR2 ANQGSEA. Trimming removed 6 bases from V and 3 bases from J, with 23 bases in between. The CDR3 covers 16 residues. CDR3 nucleotide sequence: TGCAGCGTAAGGACAATAGGAGGGGAGCCCCACTATGGCTACACCTTC. Translation: CSVRTIGGEPHYGYTF.

The chain is built from TRBV6-2 or TRBV6-3 and TRBJ2-7; 10 bases fit TRBD1. CDR1 MNHEY and CDR2 SVGEGT come from the germline V gene. Unmatched junction bases numbered 6, after V lost 6 bases and J lost 4 bases. The CDR3 sequence is 14 residues long. The CDR3 bases are TGTGCCAGCAGACGCCGGGACAGGGGTTACGAGCAGTACTTC. The encoded protein is CASRRRDRGYEQYF.

This sequence joins TRBV5-1 and TRBJ2-3; 8 nucleotides match TRBD1. This CDR3 is built from 15 residues. Unmatched junction bases numbered 7, after V lost 5 bases and J lost 2 bases. Germline-derived CDR1 and CDR2 are SGHRS and YFSETQ. Here the CDR3 reads CASRTGTGNTDTQYF. The CDR3 DNA reads as TGCGCCAGCAGGACAGGGACAGGCAACACAGATACGCAGTATTTT.

CDR3 DNA: TGTGCCAGCAGCTTCAGGGCGGGCGCGAATGAAAAACTGTTTTTT. It yields the protein CASSFRAGANEKLFF. The chain links TRBV9 to TRBJ1-4, with D possibly TRBD1 on 5 matching bases. The V end was cut by 4 bases, the J end by 5 bases, with 15 bases between. Looked up from germline, CDR1 is SGDLS and CDR2 is YYNGEE. The CDR3 covers 15 residues.

The chain joins TRBV15 to TRBJ2-7; 8 nucleotides align to TRBD1. In germline, CDR1 is LNHNV, CDR2 YYDKDF (reference sequence). V lost 0 bases to trimming and J lost 3 bases; unmatched junction nucleotides: 4. The CDR3 runs 15 residues. CDR3 DNA sequence: TGTGCCACCAGCAGAGAGGCAGGGGGCGGCTACGAGCAGTACTTC. It translates to CATSREAGGGYEQYF.

The chain has TRBV7-2 and TRBJ2-3, with 7 bases fitting TRBD2. CDR3 size: 15 residues. With 0 bases clipped from V and 5 bases from J, the junction kept 5 bases outside the gene matches. Germline CDR1 and CDR2: SGHTA and FQGNSA. This CDR3 is CASSLALSSGDTQYF. In DNA, the CDR3 is TGTGCCAGCAGCTTAGCGCTATCTAGCGGAGATACGCAGTATTTT.

V and J are TRBV7-2 and TRBJ2-7; TRBD2 matches 9 bases. The germline CDR1 and CDR2 sequences are SGHTA and FQGNSA. J was trimmed by 7 bases and V by 5 bases; bases with no gene match: 15. This CDR3 region has 16 residues. DNA for the CDR3: TGTGCCAGCAGCCTCATGACTAGCGGATTCAACAATGAGCAGTACTTC. It translates to CASSLMTSGFNNEQYF.

A note on this clonotype: At one end the junction does not follow the germline gene, possibly because of a read error. The V call is TRBV13, the J call TRBJ1-3; 9 nucleotides agree with TRBD1. CDR3 length: 15 amino acids. The germline V gene has CDR1 PRHDT and CDR2 FYEKMQ (reference sequence). The CDR3 nucleotides read TGTGCCAGCTGCTTACGGGACAGGGCTGGAAACACCATATATTTT. Amino acid sequence: CASCLRDRAGNTIYF.

The rearrangement uses TRBV15 and TRBJ1-5; D ambiguous. The CDR3 covers 14 residues. V was clipped by 1 base and J by 4 bases, with 8 bases between them. The germline V gene has CDR1 LNHNV and CDR2 YYDKDF (reference sequence). CDR3 protein: CATSRAGGNQPQHF. The CDR3 bases are TGTGCCACCAGCAGAGCCGGAGGAAATCAGCCCCAGCATTTT.

The chain employs TRBV30 and TRBJ2-2; TRBD1 matches 7 bases. V gave up 5 bases and J gave up 4 bases; unmatched junction bases: 7. CDR1 and CDR2 (germline): GTSNPN, SVGIG (reference sequence). This CDR3 has 14 amino acids. The CDR3 reads CAWVRQGVTGELFF. Written as DNA, the CDR3 is TGTGCCTGGGTACGACAGGGTGTCACCGGGGAGCTGTTTTTT. The whole variable domain, filled in from reference TRBV30 and TRBJ2-2, reads SQTIHQWPATLVQPVGSPLSLECTVEGTSNPNLYWYRQAAGRGLQLLFYSVGIGQISSEVPQNLSASRPQDRQFILSSKKLLLSDSGFYLCAWVRQGVTGELFFGEGSRLTVL.

The rearrangement links TRBV7-2 to TRBJ1-5; TRBD1 matches 9 bases. This CDR3 is built from 16 residues. In germline, CDR1 is SGHTA, CDR2 FQGNSA. V was pared by 5 bases and J by 4 bases, with 9 bases of the junction left unmatched. The CDR3 protein is CASSAFGTGQNQPQHF. The CDR3 DNA is TGTGCCAGCAGCGCGTTCGGGACAGGGCAAAATCAGCCCCAGCATTTT.